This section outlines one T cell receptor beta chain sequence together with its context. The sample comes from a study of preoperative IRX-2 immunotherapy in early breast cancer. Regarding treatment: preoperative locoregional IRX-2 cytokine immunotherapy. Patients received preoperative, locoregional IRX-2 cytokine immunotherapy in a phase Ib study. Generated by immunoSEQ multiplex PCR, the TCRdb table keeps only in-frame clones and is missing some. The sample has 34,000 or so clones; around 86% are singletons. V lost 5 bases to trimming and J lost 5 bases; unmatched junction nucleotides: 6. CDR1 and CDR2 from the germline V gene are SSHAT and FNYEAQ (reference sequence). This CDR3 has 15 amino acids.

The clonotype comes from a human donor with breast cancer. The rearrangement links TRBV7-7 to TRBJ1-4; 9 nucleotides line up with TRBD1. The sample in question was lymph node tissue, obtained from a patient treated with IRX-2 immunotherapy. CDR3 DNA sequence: TGTGCCAGCAGCGCAAGAGGGACAGGGAATGAAAAACTGTTTTTT. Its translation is CASSARGTGNEKLFF.